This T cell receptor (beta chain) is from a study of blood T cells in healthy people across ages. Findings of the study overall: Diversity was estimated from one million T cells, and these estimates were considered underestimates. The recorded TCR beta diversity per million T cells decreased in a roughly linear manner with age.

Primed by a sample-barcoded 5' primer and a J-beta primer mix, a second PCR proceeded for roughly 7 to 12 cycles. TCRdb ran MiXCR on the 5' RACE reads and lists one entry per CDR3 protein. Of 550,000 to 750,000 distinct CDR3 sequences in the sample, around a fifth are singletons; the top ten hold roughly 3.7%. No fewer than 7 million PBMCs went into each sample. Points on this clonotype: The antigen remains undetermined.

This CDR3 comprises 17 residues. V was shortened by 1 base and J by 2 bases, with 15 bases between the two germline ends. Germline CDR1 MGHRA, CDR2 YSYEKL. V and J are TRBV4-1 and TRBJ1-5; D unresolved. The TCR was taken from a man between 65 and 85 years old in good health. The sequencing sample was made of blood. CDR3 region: CASSQGSGYHGNQPQHF. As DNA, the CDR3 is TGCGCCAGCAGCCAAGGATCAGGATATCATGGCAATCAGCCCCAGCATTTT.